This T cell receptor (beta chain) was identified in a study of blood T cell repertoires in COVID-19. About the research overall: Sites in the United States, Italy and Spain provided acute and convalescent COVID-19 samples. PBMCs, B-cell-depleted T cells, or T cells were the source of the cDNA or gDNA that made up the material.

Trimming removed 4 bases from V and 4 bases from J, with 8 bases in between. CDR3 length equals 12 residues. CDR1 is SQVTM, CDR2 ANQGSEA, per germline. Study processing details: Reference gene primer amplification yielded estimated nucleated cell counts. Only in-frame clones appear in the TCRdb table, and some are missing; sequencing was by immunoSEQ multiplex PCR. Clone size and V and J calls were adopted from that table, with D and trimming inferred from the DNA. The profile shows roughly 120,000 clones, 76% of them singletons. The origin of this receptor is a woman of 80 years or more with acute or convalescent COVID-19. This chain uses TRBV29-1 with TRBJ2-4; D is unclear. The specimen sequenced was peripheral blood. CDR3 protein: CSVAESKNIQYF. The CDR3 DNA reads as TGCAGCGTTGCGGAGTCTAAAAACATTCAGTACTTC.